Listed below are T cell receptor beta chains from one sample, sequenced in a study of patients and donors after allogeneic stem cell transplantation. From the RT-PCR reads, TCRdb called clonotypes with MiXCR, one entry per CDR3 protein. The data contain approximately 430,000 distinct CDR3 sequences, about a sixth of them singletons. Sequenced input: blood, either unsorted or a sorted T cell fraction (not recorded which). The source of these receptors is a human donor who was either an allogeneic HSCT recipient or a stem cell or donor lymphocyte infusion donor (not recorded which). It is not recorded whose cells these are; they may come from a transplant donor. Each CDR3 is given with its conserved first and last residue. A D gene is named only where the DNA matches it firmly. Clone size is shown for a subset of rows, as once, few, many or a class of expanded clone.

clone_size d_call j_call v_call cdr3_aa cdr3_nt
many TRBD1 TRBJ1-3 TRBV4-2 CASSQEGTVSGNTIYF TGTGCCAGCAGCCAGGAGGGGACAGTGTCTGGAAACACCATATATTTT
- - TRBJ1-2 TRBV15 CATSRDQGRGGDGYTF TGTGCCACCAGCAGAGATCAGGGCCGGGGAGGTGATGGCTACACCTTC
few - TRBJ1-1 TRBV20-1 CSASSGKNTEAFF TGCAGTGCTAGCAGTGGGAAGAACACTGAAGCTTTCTTT
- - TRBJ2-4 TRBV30 CAWAYLAKNIQYF TGTGCCTGGGCATATTTAGCCAAAAACATTCAGTACTTC
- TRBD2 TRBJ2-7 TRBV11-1 CASSWPGTASGRAFEQYF TGTGCCAGCAGCTGGCCCGGGACAGCGAGCGGGAGGGCCTTCGAGCAGTACTTC
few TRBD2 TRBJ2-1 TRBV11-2 CASSLDGYSGDYPLSSYNEQFF TGTGCCAGCAGCTTAGATGGGTATAGCGGGGACTACCCACTTAGCTCCTACAATGAGCAGTTCTTC
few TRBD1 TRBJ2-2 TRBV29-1 CSVLKAGGSMNTGELFF TGCAGCGTACTCAAGGCAGGGGGCTCGATGAACACCGGGGAGCTGTTTTTT
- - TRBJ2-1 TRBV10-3 CAISLTQYNEQFF TGTGCCATCAGCCTGACACAGTACAATGAGCAGTTCTTC
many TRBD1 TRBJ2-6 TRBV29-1 CSVEESITGQGASGANVLTF TGCAGCGTTGAGGAATCGATTACGGGACAGGGTGCCTCTGGGGCCAACGTCCTGACTTTC
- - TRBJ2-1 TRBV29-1 CSVEGASGGRGEQFF TGCAGCGTTGAAGGGGCTAGTGGGGGGAGAGGCGAGCAGTTCTTC
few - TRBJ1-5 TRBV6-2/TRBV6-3 CASSYRPGQPQHF TGTGCCAGCAGTTACCGCCCGGGGCAGCCCCAGCATTTT
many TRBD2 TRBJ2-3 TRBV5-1 CASSQRLADTQYF TGCGCCAGCAGCCAAAGACTAGCCGATACGCAGTATTTT
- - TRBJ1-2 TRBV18 CASSPVAAGPTDDF TGTGCCAGCTCACCCGTCGCGGCAGGGCCGACAGATGACTTC
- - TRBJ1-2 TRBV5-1 CASSWRRGPLYGYTF TGCGCCAGCAGCTGGCGCCGGGGACCTCTCTATGGCTACACCTTC
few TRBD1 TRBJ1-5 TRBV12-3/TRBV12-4 CASSSVGQPNQPQHF TGTGCCAGCAGTTCAGTGGGACAGCCCAATCAGCCCCAGCATTTT
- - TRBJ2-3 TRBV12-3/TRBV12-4 CASTKVRDHLTDTQYF TGTGCCAGCACTAAAGTCCGGGACCACCTGACAGATACGCAGTATTTT